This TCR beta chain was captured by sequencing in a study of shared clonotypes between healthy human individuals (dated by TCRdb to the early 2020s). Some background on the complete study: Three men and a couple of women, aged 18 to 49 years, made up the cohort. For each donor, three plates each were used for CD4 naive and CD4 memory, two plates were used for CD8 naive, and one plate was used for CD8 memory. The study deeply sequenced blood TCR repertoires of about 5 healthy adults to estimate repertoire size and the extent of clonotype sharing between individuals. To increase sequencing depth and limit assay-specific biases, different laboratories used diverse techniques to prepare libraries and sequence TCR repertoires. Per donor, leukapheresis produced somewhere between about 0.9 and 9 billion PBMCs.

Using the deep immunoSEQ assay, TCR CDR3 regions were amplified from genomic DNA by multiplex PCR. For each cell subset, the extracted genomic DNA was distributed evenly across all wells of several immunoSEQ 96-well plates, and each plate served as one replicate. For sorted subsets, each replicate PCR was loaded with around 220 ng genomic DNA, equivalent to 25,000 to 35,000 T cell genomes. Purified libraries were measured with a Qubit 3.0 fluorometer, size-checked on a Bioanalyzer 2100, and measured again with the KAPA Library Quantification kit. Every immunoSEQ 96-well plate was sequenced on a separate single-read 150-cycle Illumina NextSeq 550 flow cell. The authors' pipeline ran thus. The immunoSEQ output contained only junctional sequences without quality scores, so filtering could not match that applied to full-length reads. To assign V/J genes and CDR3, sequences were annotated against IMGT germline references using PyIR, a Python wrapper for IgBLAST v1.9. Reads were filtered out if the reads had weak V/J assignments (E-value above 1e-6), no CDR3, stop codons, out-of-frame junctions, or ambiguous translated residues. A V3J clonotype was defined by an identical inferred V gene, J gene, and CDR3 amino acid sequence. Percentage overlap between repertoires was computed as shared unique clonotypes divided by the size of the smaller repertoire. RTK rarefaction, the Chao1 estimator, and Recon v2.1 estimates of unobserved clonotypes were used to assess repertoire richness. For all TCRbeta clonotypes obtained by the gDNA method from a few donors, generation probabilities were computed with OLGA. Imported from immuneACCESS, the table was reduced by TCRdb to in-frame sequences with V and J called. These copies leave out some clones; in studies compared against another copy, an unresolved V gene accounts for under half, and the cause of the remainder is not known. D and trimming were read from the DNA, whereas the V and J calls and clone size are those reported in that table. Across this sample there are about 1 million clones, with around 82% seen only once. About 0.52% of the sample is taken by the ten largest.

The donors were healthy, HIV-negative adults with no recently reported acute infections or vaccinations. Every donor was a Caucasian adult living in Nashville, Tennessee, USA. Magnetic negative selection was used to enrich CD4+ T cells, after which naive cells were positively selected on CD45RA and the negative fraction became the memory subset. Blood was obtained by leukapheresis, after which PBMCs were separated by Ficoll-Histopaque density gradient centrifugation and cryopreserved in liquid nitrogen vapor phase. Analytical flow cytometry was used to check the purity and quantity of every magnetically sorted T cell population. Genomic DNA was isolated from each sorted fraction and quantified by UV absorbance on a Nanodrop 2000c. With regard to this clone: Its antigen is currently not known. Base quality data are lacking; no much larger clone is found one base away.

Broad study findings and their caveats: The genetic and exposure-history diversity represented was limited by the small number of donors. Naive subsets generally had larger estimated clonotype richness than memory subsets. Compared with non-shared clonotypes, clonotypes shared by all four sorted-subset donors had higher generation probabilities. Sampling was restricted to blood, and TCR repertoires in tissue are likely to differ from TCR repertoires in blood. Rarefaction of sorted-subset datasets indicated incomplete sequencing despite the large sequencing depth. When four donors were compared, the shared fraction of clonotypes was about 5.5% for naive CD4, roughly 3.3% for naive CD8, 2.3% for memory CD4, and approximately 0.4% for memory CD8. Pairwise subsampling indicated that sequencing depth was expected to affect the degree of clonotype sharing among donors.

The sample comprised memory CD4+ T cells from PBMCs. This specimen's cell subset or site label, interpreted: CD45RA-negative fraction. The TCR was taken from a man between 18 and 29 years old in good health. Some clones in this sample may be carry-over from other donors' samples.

The bases read TGTGCCAGCAGCTTAGGGGGTACTGGGGCCAACGTCCTGACTTTC. This gives the protein CASSLGGTGANVLTF. This chain is built from TRBV7-3 and TRBJ2-6; the D assignment is uncertain and may be TRBD1 or TRBD2, with 5 bases supporting each. From cysteine to phenylalanine, the CDR3 is 15 amino acids long. Only CDR3 DNA remains: 45 bases, in frame from the first base. According to the germline V gene, CDR1 reads SGHTA and CDR2 reads FQGTGA. V is clipped by 2 bases and J by 2 bases, and the sequence between their germline boundaries is 7 bases long.